These 13 T cell receptor beta chains were all obtained from the same sample, sequenced in a study of OX40 agonist ivuxolimab in advanced cancers. TCRdb's table, derived via immunoSEQ multiplex PCR, lists solely in-frame clones and lacks some. The sample has tens of thousands of clones, around 90% seen once. Sequencing was performed on CD4+ or CD8+ T cells sorted from blood, taken in a trial of the OX40 agonist ivuxolimab. The receptors originated from an adult with an advanced solid tumor such as melanoma, head and neck, liver or kidney cancer.

The V and J genes are TRBV4-1 and TRBJ2-7; D gene unclear. The V end lost 3 bases, the J end lost 0 bases, and 12 bases lay between the germline ends. CDR1 MGHRA and CDR2 YSYEKL come from the germline V gene. CDR3 length: 15 residues. CDR3 region: CASSHPPGGSYEQYF. The CDR3 nucleotides read TGCGCCAGCAGCCATCCCCCGGGTGGCTCCTACGAGCAGTACTTC.

V and J are TRBV30 and TRBJ2-2; D unclear. With 0 bases removed from V and 2 bases from J, the gap between germline ends came to 7 bases. Germline lookup yields CDR1 GTSNPN and CDR2 SVGIG (reference sequence). There are 14 residues in the CDR3. The CDR3, as DNA: TGTGCCTGGAGTGTACTCGGCAACACCGGGGAGCTGTTTTTT. The encoded protein is CAWSVLGNTGELFF.

The rearrangement uses TRBV5-8 and TRBJ1-2; no reliable D call. V was shortened by 4 bases and J by 0 bases, with 16 bases between the two germline ends. Germline CDR1 is SGHTS and CDR2 is YDEGEE. The CDR3 is 16 residues long. CDR3 loop: CASSPPRRVTNYGYTF. The CDR3 DNA reads TGTGCCAGCAGCCCCCCCCGGAGGGTAACTAACTATGGCTACACCTTC.

V is TRBV5-1 and J is TRBJ2-1; 8 bases match TRBD1. J lost 9 bases, V lost 2 bases, and 10 bases had no gene match. The CDR3 spans 15 residues. CDR1 is SGHRS and CDR2 is YFSETQ in the germline V gene. The CDR3 here is CASSFTGGSRSEQFF. CDR3 DNA sequence: TGCGCCAGCAGCTTCACAGGGGGTAGCAGGAGTGAGCAGTTCTTC.

V usage is TRBV18 and J usage is TRBJ1-2, with 8 bases matching TRBD1. The J segment lost 5 bases and the V segment lost 5 bases, leaving 1 base of the junction unmatched. CDR3 size: 12 residues. The germline gives CDR1 KGHSH, CDR2 LQKENI. The CDR3 region is CASSDRGYGYTF. In DNA form, the CDR3 reads TGTGCCAGCTCAGACAGGGGTTATGGCTACACCTTC.

The chain is built from TRBV5-1 and TRBJ2-7; D uncertain. The V end was cut by 2 bases, the J end by 7 bases, with 19 bases between. CDR3 size: 15 residues. The germline CDR1 and CDR2 sequences are SGHRS and YFSETQ. The CDR3 protein is CASSLTLSKIGEQYF. The CDR3 bases are TGCGCCAGCAGCTTAACGCTGTCGAAGATTGGAGAGCAGTACTTC.

The chain combines TRBV18 with TRBJ2-7; D is perhaps TRBD1 (5 bases). Germline lookup yields CDR1 KGHSH and CDR2 LQKENI. This CDR3 spans 14 amino acids. The V gene lost 1 base and the J gene lost 2 bases, with 9 bases spanning the gap. The CDR3 is CASSPRQGPYEQYF. CDR3 coding DNA: TGTGCCAGCTCACCACGGCAGGGTCCCTACGAGCAGTACTTC.

The V and J genes are TRBV4-2 and TRBJ2-4, with 9 bases lining up with TRBD2. The CDR3 is made up of 15 amino acids. The junction had 10 bases not matched to a gene; V was cut back by 2 bases and J by 11 bases. Germline V gene sequence: CDR1 LGHNA, CDR2 YNFKEQ. The CDR3 region has the DNA TGTGCCAGCAGCCAAAGTTCGATAGCGGGAGTACTTCAGTACTTC. Translation: CASSQSSIAGVLQYF.

The chain employs TRBV29-1 and TRBJ2-1, with TRBD1 matching over 12 bases. This CDR3 spans 14 amino acids. V lost 0 bases to trimming and J lost 8 bases; unmatched junction nucleotides: 2. Germline CDR1 is SQVTM and CDR2 is ANQGSEA. The CDR3 sequence: CSVEDGTGGDEQFF. The CDR3 DNA reads TGCAGCGTTGAAGATGGGACAGGGGGCGATGAGCAGTTCTTC.

This clone has just a few counts. The chain uses TRBV21-1 and TRBJ2-5; TRBD1 is taken as the D call from the table, unchecked against the DNA. TRBV21-1 is noted as a pseudogene. The CDR3 length is 16 residues. In DNA form, the CDR3 reads TGTGCCAGCACCATACGGACAGGGGGATTCCAAGAGACCCAGTACTTC. It is translated as CASTIRTGGFQETQYF.

This chain connects TRBV30 to TRBJ2-5; 8 nucleotides align to TRBD1. Gene TRBJ2-7 matches the end of the DNA better, so the J call may be wrong. Germline assignment: CDR1 GTSNPN and CDR2 SVGIG (reference sequence). The CDR3 is made up of 14 amino acids. CDR3 protein: CAWTPAWTGFEQYF. The CDR3 DNA reads as TGTGCCTGGACACCAGCCTGGACAGGGTTCGAGCAGTACTTC.

Only one count was recorded for this clone. This chain connects TRBV19 to TRBJ2-7; the D gene is possibly TRBD1 (5 bases). CDR1 LNHDA and CDR2 SQIVND come from the germline V gene (reference sequence). V lost 7 bases and J lost 4, with 14 bases in between. This CDR3 is 13 amino acids long. DNA for the CDR3: TGTGCCAGTAAAATTGACAGAGAGTACGAGCAGTACTTC. Protein: CASKIDREYEQYF.

V gene TRBV6-5 combines with J gene TRBJ2-3; D remains unclear. CDR3 length equals 14 residues. The V end was cut by 6 bases, the J end by 0 bases, with 10 bases between. Germline CDR1 and CDR2: MNHEY and SVGAGI. CDR3 nucleotide sequence: TGTGCCAGCAGCCGGTTCTCTAGCACAGATACGCAGTATTTT. Translation gives CASSRFSSTDTQYF.